These 17 T cell receptor beta chains were sequenced from one sample in a study of cytomegalovirus exposure and HLA in healthy donors. The PCR was carried out with 60 Vbeta primers and 13 Jbeta primers. Assay: immunoSEQ multiplex PCR; the TCRdb copy retains only in-frame clones and omits some. The profile shows 60,000 to 85,000 clones, 70% to 75% of them singletons. The specimen was PBMCs. All receptors derive from a human donor in good health.

The V and J genes are TRBV19 and TRBJ2-3; TRBD2 aligns across 16 bases. Unmatched junction bases numbered 8, after V lost 5 bases and J lost 3 bases. Germline CDR1 LNHDA, CDR2 SQIVND (reference sequence). This CDR3 is built from 18 residues. CDR3: CASSFRGTSGRGTDTQYF. In DNA, the CDR3 is TGTGCCAGTAGTTTCCGAGGGACTAGCGGGAGGGGTACAGATACGCAGTATTTT.

This clone came up a few times. The chain couples TRBV6-5 to TRBJ2-2, with TRBD1 identical over 10 bases. The CDR3 is 15 amino acids. V dropped 7 bases and J dropped 4; count of bases not matched to a gene: 6. Germline values: CDR1 MNHEY, CDR2 SVGAGI. The CDR3 spells CASNQDRGSTGELFF. DNA of the CDR3: TGTGCCAGCAACCAGGACAGGGGGAGCACCGGGGAGCTGTTTTTT.

The CDR3 DNA follows: TGTGCCAGCAGCCACAGTAATCAGCCCCAGCATTTT. Residues: CASSHSNQPQHF. The chain joins TRBV5-6 to TRBJ1-5; D is uncertain. The CDR3 is made up of 12 amino acids. Germline lookup yields CDR1 SGHDT and CDR2 YYEEEE. V was clipped by 4 bases and J by 4 bases, with 6 bases between them.

The chain uses TRBV6-5 and TRBJ2-7; 7 bases map to TRBD2. Germline V lookup: CDR1 MNHEY, CDR2 SVGAGI. The V gene end was trimmed by 6 bases and the J gene end by 3 bases; junction bases not matched to a gene: 8. This CDR3 comprises 14 residues. The CDR3 coding sequence is TGTGCCAGCAGCCGGGCTAGCGGATACTACGAGCAGTACTTC. This sequence encodes CASSRASGYYEQYF.

The rearrangement joins TRBV30 to TRBJ2-5; TRBD1 matches at 8 bases. Germline V gives CDR1 GTSNPN, CDR2 SVGIG (reference sequence). The CDR3 runs to 13 residues. Trimming removed 4 bases from V and 1 base from J; junction bases left unmatched: 2. The CDR3 is CAWTTGAQETQYF. CDR3 nucleotides: TGTGCCTGGACGACAGGGGCCCAAGAGACCCAGTACTTC.

This clone appeared a single time. The J gene is TRBJ2-2, the V gene TRBV9, with 7 bases fitting TRBD2. V shed 4 bases, J shed 3 bases, and the junction held 3 bases outside the gene matches. The CDR3 totals 14 residues. The germline CDR1 and CDR2 sequences are SGDLS and YYNGEE. In DNA, the CDR3 is TGTGCCAGCAGCCCGGGGAGGGACACCGGGGAGCTGTTTTTT. Amino acid sequence: CASSPGRDTGELFF.

The V and J genes are TRBV7-2 and TRBJ2-7; TRBD1 aligns across 7 bases. V trimming: 4 bases; J trimming: 3 bases; junction bases outside the gene matches: 9. Germline assignment: CDR1 SGHTA and CDR2 FQGNSA. The CDR3 sequence is 15 residues long. The CDR3 nucleotides read TGTGCCAGCAGCTCCGGGGATAGGGGGCTCTACGAGCAGTACTTC. It translates to CASSSGDRGLYEQYF.

This chain joins TRBV5-1 and TRBJ1-2, with 7 bases that match TRBD1. With 0 bases clipped from V and 4 bases from J, the junction kept 3 bases outside the gene matches. Germline CDR1 reads SGHRS; CDR2 reads YFSETQ. The CDR3 spans 14 residues. In nucleotides, the CDR3 is TGCGCCAGCAGCTTGGCGGGGACAGCCTATGGCTACACCTTC. Translation gives CASSLAGTAYGYTF.

The genes are TRBV19 and TRBJ2-7, with unresolved D. The germline V and J ends were trimmed by 3 bases and 0 bases, with 6 bases remaining between them. The length of the CDR3 is 13 residues. Per the germline V gene, CDR1 is LNHDA and CDR2 is SQIVND (reference sequence). The CDR3 DNA reads TGTGCCAGTAGTATCACCAGCTCCTACGAGCAGTACTTC. Translation: CASSITSSYEQYF.

The chain uses TRBV15 and TRBJ2-3; 10 nucleotides agree with TRBD2. The V gene end was trimmed by 5 bases and the J gene end by 3 bases; junction bases not matched to a gene: 8. The CDR3 totals 16 residues. Germline CDR1 reads LNHNV; CDR2 reads YYDKDF (reference sequence). CDR3 DNA sequence: TGTGCCACCAGCCGTCTAGCGGGAGATCGTACAGATACGCAGTATTTT. Encoded protein: CATSRLAGDRTDTQYF.

The chain joins TRBV6-5 to TRBJ2-2; TRBD1 matches at 9 bases. Germline V CDR1 and CDR2: MNHEY, SVGAGI. Trimming removed 7 bases from V and 5 bases from J; junction bases left unmatched: 8. The CDR3 consists of 15 residues. For the CDR3, the DNA is TGTGCCAGCAACTACGACAGGGGGGAGACCGGGGAGCTGTTTTTT. Protein product: CASNYDRGETGELFF.

The rearrangement uses TRBV10-1 and TRBJ2-2, with 7 bases identical to TRBD2. With V trimmed by 3 bases and J by 7 bases, 11 bases remained unmatched. CDR3 length equals 16 residues. Per germline, CDR1 WNHNN and CDR2 SYGVQD (reference sequence). In nucleotides, the CDR3 is TGCGCCAGCAGTGACCCGGCGGGAGAAGAAATCGGGGAGCTGTTTTTT. Its translation is CASSDPAGEEIGELFF.

This clone has only a few counts. The chain joins TRBV6-6 to TRBJ2-7; 8 positions match TRBD2. The CDR3 extends over 15 amino acids. CDR1 MNHNY and CDR2 SVGAGI come from the germline V gene (reference sequence). The V and J ends lost 6 bases and 0 bases, in that order; junction bases with no gene match: 7. CDR3: CASSRLARSSYEQYF. The CDR3 DNA reads TGTGCCAGCAGCCGACTAGCGAGAAGCTCCTACGAGCAGTACTTC.

This sequence joins TRBV30 and TRBJ1-1; 7 positions match TRBD1. The ends lost 6 bases at V and 1 base at J; junction bases unmatched: 5. This CDR3 has 13 amino acids. Germline V gives CDR1 GTSNPN, CDR2 SVGIG (reference sequence). The CDR3: CACSRDRNTEAFF. The CDR3 region has the DNA TGTGCCTGTTCCCGGGACAGGAACACTGAAGCTTTCTTT.

The rearrangement uses TRBV30 and TRBJ1-1, with D possibly matching TRBD1 (6 bases). V shed 8 bases and J shed 7 bases, with 20 bases lying between them. The CDR3 loop spans 13 amino acids. CDR1 and CDR2 from the germline V gene are GTSNPN and SVGIG (reference sequence). Written as DNA, the CDR3 is TGTGCCCTTACCCCGGACAGTCAGTGTGAAGCTTTCTTT. Its protein is CALTPDSQCEAFF.

The chain uses TRBV30 and TRBJ2-1; a possible D gene is TRBD2 (5 bases). Germline CDR1 and CDR2: GTSNPN and SVGIG (reference sequence). The CDR3 length is 13 residues. Trimming shortened V by 7 bases and J by 7 bases, and 17 bases separated the two germline ends. The CDR3 DNA is TGTGCCTTAGACCAGAGACTAAATAATGAGCAGTTCTTC. Translation gives CALDQRLNNEQFF.

This clone came up a few times. The chain is built from TRBV28 and TRBJ2-4, with D uncertain. Looked up from germline, CDR1 is MDHEN and CDR2 is SYDVKM. V was shortened by 2 bases and J by 8 bases, with 13 bases between the two germline ends. The CDR3 loop spans 14 amino acids. As DNA, the CDR3 is TGTGCCAGCAGTTTAAGAAGAGCCCGGGACATTCAGTACTTC. Translated: CASSLRRARDIQYF.